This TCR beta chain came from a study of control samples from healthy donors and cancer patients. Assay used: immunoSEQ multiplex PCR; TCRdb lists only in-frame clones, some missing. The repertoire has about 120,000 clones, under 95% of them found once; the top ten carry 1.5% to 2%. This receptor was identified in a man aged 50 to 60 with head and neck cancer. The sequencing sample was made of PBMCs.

The CDR3 DNA sequence: TGCGCCAGCAGCCAAGTCTTTGAATCCTCCTATGGCTACACCTTC. This translates into CASSQVFESSYGYTF. The V call is TRBV4-3, the J call TRBJ1-2; D gene uncertain. The CDR3 has 15 amino acids. From germline, CDR1 is LGHNA and CDR2 YSLEER. Trimming removed 1 base at V and 4 bases at J, with 13 bases between.